This T cell receptor (beta chain) originates from a study of OX40 agonist ivuxolimab in advanced cancers. In the study overall: Every 2 weeks, patients got intravenous ivuxolimab at one of six dose levels (0.01-10 mg/kg).

It was autoimmune disease history or systemic immunosuppression that excluded patients. Turning to this clone: Its target is not known.

There are 14 residues in the CDR3. The germline V gene has CDR1 SGHRS and CDR2 YFSETQ. Between the trimmed V and J ends, which lost 4 bases and 6 bases, there was a span of 15 bases. General study findings and limits: The average count of expanded clones was higher among CD8+ T cells than among CD4+.

Data came from immunoSEQ multiplex PCR; TCRdb stores just in-frame clones and leaves some out. The data show approximately 16,000 clones, around 79% seen once. The V and J genes are TRBV5-1 and TRBJ2-3; D ambiguous. The origin of this receptor is an adult with an advanced solid tumor such as melanoma, head and neck, liver or kidney cancer. This material consisted of CD4+ or CD8+ T cells sorted from blood, taken in a trial of the OX40 agonist ivuxolimab. The CDR3 DNA follows: TGCGCCAGCAGCCCCTGGGTAGCTAGGGATACGCAGTATTTT. Translating it yields CASSPWVARDTQYF.